The clone carrying this T cell receptor (beta chain) was counted only a few times. Here immunoSEQ multiplex PCR was the method, and the copy in TCRdb shows in-frame clones only, minus some. Among hundreds of thousands of clones listed, over 65% were seen once. These data originate in a study of blood T cell repertoires in COVID-19. Sequencing used peripheral blood. The sequence was obtained from a woman older than 75 with acute or convalescent COVID-19.

CDR3 loop: CASTWTGVEKLFF. CDR3 DNA sequence: TGTGCCAGCACCTGGACAGGGGTCGAAAAACTGTTTTTT. The chain carries TRBV27 and TRBJ1-4; 9 nucleotides line up with TRBD1. The CDR3 is 13 residues long. The trim removed 7 bases at V and 8 bases at J, leaving 5 bases unmatched. Germline values: CDR1 MNHEY, CDR2 SMNVEV (reference sequence).